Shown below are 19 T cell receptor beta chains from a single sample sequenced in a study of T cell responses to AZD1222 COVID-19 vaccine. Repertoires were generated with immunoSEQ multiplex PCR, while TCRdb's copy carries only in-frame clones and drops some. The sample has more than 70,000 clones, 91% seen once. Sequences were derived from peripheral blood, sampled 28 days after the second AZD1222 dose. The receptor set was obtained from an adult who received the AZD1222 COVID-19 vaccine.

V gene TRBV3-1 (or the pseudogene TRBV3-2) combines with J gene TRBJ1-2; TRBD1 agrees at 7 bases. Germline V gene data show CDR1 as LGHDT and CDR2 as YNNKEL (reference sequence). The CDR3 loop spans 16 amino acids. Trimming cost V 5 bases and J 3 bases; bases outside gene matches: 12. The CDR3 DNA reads TGTGCCAGCAGCTCCGACCAGACAGGGTTCGACTATGGCTACACCTTC. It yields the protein CASSSDQTGFDYGYTF.

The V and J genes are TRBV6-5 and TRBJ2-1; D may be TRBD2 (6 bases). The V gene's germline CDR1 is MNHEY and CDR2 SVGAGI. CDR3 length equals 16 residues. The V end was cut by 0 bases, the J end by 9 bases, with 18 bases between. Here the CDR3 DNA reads TGTGCCAGCAGTTACTCGATTGGCGGAGGGGCTCCTGAGCAGTTCTTC. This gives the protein CASSYSIGGGAPEQFF.

For the CDR3, the DNA is TGTGCCAGCAGTGATCAGGCGGTAGGGAATGAAAAACTGTTTTTT. Its protein product is CASSDQAVGNEKLFF. The chain is built from TRBV6-1 and TRBJ1-4; D is uncertain. The CDR3 is 15 residues long. The V gene's germline CDR1 is MNHNS and CDR2 SASEGT. V shed 3 bases and J shed 5 bases, with 13 bases lying between them.

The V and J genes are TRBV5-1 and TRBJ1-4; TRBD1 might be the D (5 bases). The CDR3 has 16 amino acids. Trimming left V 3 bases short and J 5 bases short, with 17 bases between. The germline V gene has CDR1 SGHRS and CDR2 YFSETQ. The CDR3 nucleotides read TGCGCCAGCAGCTGGGGCGGAGGGACGGGGAATGAAAAACTGTTTTTT. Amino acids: CASSWGGGTGNEKLFF. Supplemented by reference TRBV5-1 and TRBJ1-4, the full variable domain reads KAGVTQTPRYLIKTRGQQVTLSCSPISGHRSVSWYQQTPGQGLQFLFEYFSETQRNKGNFPGRFSGRQFSNSRSEMNVSTLELGDSALYLCASSWGGGTGNEKLFFGSGTQLSVL.

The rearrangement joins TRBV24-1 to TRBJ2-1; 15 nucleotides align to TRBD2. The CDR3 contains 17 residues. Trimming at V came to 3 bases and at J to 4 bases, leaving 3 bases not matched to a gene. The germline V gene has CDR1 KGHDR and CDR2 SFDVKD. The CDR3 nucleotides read TGTGCCACCAGTGATCTCGGGACTAGCGGGAGGTACAATGAGCAGTTCTTC. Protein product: CATSDLGTSGRYNEQFF.

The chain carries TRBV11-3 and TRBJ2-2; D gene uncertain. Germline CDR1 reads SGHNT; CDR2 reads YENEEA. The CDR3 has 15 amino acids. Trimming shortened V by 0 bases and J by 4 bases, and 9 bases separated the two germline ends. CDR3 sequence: CASSLEAGSTGELFF. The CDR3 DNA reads TGTGCCAGCAGCTTAGAGGCTGGCAGCACCGGGGAGCTGTTTTTT.

The CDR3 sequence is CASSPGGRAGELFF. Written as DNA, the CDR3 is TGCGCCAGCTCCCCGGGCGGGAGGGCCGGGGAGCTGTTTTTT. The chain joins TRBV5-1 to TRBJ2-2; TRBD2 aligns across 9 bases. Losses at the gene ends were 7 bases for V and 6 bases for J; bases not matched to a gene: 7. This CDR3 has 14 residues. CDR1 is SGHRS, CDR2 YFSETQ, per germline.

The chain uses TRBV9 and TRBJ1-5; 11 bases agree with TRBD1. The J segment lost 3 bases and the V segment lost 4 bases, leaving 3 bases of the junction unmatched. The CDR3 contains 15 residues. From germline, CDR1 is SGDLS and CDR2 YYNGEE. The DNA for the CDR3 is TGTGCCAGCAGCTGGACAGGGGGCATCAATCAGCCCCAGCATTTT. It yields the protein CASSWTGGINQPQHF.

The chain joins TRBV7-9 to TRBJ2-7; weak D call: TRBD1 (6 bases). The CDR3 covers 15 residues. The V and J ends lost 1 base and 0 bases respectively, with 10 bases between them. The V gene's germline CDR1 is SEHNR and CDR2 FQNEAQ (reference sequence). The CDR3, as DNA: TGTGCCAGCAGCTTAGGTCAGGGGTTCTCCTACGAGCAGTACTTC. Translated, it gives CASSLGQGFSYEQYF.

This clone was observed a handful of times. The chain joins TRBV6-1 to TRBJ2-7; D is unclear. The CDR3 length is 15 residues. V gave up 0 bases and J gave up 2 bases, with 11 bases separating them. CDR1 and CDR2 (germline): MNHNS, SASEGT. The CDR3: CASSEAWLSAYEQYF. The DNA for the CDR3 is TGTGCCAGCAGTGAAGCGTGGCTGTCAGCCTACGAGCAGTACTTC.

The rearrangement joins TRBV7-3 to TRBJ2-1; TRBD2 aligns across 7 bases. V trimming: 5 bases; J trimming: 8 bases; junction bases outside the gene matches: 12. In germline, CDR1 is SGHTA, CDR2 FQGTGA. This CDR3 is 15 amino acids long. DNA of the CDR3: TGTGCCAGCAGCCCCACGGGACTATATGATGATGAGCAGTTCTTC. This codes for CASSPTGLYDDEQFF.

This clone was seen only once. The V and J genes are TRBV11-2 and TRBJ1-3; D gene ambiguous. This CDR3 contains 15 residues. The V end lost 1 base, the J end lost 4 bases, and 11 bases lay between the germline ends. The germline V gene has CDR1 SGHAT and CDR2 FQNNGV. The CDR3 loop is CASSLGPGSGNTIYF. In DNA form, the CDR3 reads TGTGCCAGCAGCTTAGGACCCGGGTCCGGAAACACCATATATTTT.

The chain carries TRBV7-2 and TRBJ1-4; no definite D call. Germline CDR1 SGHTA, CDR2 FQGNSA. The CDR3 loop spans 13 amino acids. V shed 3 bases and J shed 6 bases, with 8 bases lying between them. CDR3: CASSFRTHEKLFF. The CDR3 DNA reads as TGTGCCAGCAGCTTTAGGACCCATGAAAAACTGTTTTTT.

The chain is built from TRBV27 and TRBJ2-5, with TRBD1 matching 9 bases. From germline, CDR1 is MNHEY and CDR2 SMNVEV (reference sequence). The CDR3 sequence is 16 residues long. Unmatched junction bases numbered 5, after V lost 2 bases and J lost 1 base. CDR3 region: CASSLTGQGVQETQYF. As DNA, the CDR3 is TGTGCCAGCAGTTTAACGGGACAGGGCGTCCAAGAGACCCAGTACTTC.

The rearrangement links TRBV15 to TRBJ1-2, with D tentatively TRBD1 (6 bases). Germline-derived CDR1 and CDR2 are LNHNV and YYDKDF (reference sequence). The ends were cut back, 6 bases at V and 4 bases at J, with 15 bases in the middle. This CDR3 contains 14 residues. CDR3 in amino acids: CATREGGAVYGYTF. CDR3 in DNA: TGTGCCACCAGAGAGGGGGGAGCCGTCTATGGCTACACCTTC.

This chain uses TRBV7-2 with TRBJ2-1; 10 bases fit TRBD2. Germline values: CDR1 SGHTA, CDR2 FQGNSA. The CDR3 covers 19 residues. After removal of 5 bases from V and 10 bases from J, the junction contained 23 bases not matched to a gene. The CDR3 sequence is CASSQGASGSPLRGEEQFF. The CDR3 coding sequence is TGTGCCAGCAGCCAAGGGGCTAGCGGGAGTCCCCTTAGGGGGGAGGAGCAGTTCTTC.

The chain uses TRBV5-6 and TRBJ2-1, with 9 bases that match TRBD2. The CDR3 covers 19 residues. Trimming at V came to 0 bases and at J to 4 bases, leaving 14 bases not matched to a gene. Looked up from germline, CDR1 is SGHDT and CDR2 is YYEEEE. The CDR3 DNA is TGTGCCAGCAGCTTGGAGGTGGGTATAGCGGGAGAGGTTTACAATGAGCAGTTCTTC. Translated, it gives CASSLEVGIAGEVYNEQFF. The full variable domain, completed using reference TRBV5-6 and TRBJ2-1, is DAGVTQSPTHLIKTRGQQVTLRCSPKSGHDTVSWYQQALGQGPQFIFQYYEEEERQRGNFPDRFSGHQFPNYSSELNVNALLLGDSALYLCASSLEVGIAGEVYNEQFFGPGTRLTVL.

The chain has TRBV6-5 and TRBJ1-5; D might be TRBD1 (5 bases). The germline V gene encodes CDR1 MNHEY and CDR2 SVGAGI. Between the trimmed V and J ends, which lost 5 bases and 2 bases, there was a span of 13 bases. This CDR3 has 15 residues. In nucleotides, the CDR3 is TGTGCCAGCAGTCCGCAGGGAGCCGGCAATCAGCCCCAGCATTTT. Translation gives CASSPQGAGNQPQHF.

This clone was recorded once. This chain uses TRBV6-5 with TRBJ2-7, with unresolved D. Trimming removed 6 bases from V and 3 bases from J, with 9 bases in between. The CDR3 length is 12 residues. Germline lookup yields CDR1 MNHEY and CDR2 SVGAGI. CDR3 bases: TGTGCCAGCAGGGAGTTTCTCTACGAGCAGTACTTC. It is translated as CASREFLYEQYF.